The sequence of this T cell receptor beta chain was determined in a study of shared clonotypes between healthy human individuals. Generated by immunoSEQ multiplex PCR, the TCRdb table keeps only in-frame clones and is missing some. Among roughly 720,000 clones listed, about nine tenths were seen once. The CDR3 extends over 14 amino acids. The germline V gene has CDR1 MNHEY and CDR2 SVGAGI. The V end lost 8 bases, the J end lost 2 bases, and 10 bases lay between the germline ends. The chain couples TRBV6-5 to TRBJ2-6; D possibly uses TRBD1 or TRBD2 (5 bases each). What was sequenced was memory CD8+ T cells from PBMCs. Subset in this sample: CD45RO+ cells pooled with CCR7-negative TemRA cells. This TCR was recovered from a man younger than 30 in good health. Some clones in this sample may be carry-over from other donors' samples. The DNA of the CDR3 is TGTGCCAGCGGGGGTCTGGCTGGGGCCAACGTCCTGACTTTC. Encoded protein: CASGGLAGANVLTF.